One sample yielded the 3 T cell receptor beta chains listed below, sequenced in a study of cytomegalovirus exposure and HLA in healthy donors (dated by TCRdb to between 2016 and 2019). The library was prepared using the immunoSEQ multiplex PCR assay. For the multiplex PCR, a mixture combining 60 forward primers for TCR Vbeta segments and 13 reverse primers for TCR Jbeta segments was used. In TCRdb, the immuneACCESS table is reduced to in-frame sequences with V and J assigned. These tables do not hold every clone; where another copy was compared, an unresolved V gene accounts for under half, and the others remain unexplained. Present in this sample are around 100,000 clones, roughly 60% of which were seen just once. Together, the top ten hold under 5.5% of the sample. The sequenced sample consisted of PBMCs. The receptors here all came from a human donor in good health.

The gene calls are TRBV28 and TRBJ1-1, with TRBD1 identical over 9 bases. Trimming cost V 7 bases and J 4 bases; bases outside gene matches: 4. CDR1 and CDR2 (germline): MDHEN, SYDVKM. This CDR3 spans 13 amino acids. The CDR3 DNA sequence: TGTGCCAGCAAGAGGGACAGGGTCACTGAAGCTTTCTTT. Protein: CASKRDRVTEAFF.

J is TRBJ2-1 and V is TRBV6-5; 9 nucleotides line up with TRBD2. J gave up 8 bases and V 2 bases, and 4 bases lay outside the gene matches. Germline CDR1 and CDR2: MNHEY and SVGAGI. This CDR3 contains 14 residues. The CDR3 DNA is TGTGCCAGCAGTTACGCGGGAGGGAACCATGAGCAGTTCTTC. Its translation is CASSYAGGNHEQFF.

This clone was seen a single time. This chain uses TRBV6-5 with TRBJ2-5; D is unresolved. The germline V gene encodes CDR1 MNHEY and CDR2 SVGAGI. The CDR3 consists of 12 residues. Trimming took off 4 bases at V and 8 bases at J, with 11 bases between the two ends. CDR3 amino acids: CASSSKQRTQYF. The CDR3 DNA reads as TGTGCCAGCAGTTCCAAACAACGCACCCAGTACTTC.